The 23 T cell receptor beta chains below all came from one sample that was sequenced in a study of T cells in Graves' hyperthyroidism and ophthalmopathy. Amplification yielded TCR beta CDR3 regions, with RNA transcripts as the source. A first-round RT-PCR of the TCR CDR3 used the HTBI primer set. TCRdb re-called the multiplex PCR reads through MiXCR, storing one row per CDR3 protein. The sample consists of some 690,000 distinct CDR3 sequences, roughly 17% of them appearing once. The sequenced sample was blood. These receptors were collected from a man in his fifties or sixties with Graves' hyperthyroidism.

This clonotype was recorded a few times. The chain combines TRBV27 with TRBJ1-5; a weak D match, TRBD1 (5 bases). This CDR3 is 14 amino acids long. Germline lookup yields CDR1 MNHEY and CDR2 SMNVEV (reference sequence). Trimming cost V 6 bases and J 3 bases, with 12 bases left between them. The CDR3 DNA reads TGTGCCAGCAGCCCCCGGGGGGACAATCAGCCCCAGCATTTT. Translation gives CASSPRGDNQPQHF.

This chain connects TRBV5-6 to TRBJ2-7; 7 bases align to TRBD1. The V gene's germline CDR1 is SGHDT and CDR2 YYEEEE. This CDR3 comprises 13 residues. Losses at the gene ends were 5 bases for V and 3 bases for J; bases not matched to a gene: 5. CDR3 nucleotide sequence: TGTGCCAGCAGGCGACAGGGCCTCTACGAGCAGTACTTC. Its translation is CASRRQGLYEQYF.

The CDR3 is CASSIGTYWSTDTQYF. The DNA for the CDR3 is TGTGCCAGTAGTATAGGGACATACTGGAGCACAGATACGCAGTATTTT. This chain uses TRBV19 with TRBJ2-3; the D gene is possibly TRBD1 (5 bases). V lost 1 base and J lost 0, with 11 bases in between. The CDR3 covers 16 residues. The germline V gene encodes CDR1 LNHDA and CDR2 SQIVND (reference sequence).

At least ten counts were recorded for this clonotype. The chain employs TRBV19 and TRBJ2-7; 8 bases agree with TRBD2. The junction had 8 bases not matched to a gene; V was cut back by 5 bases and J by 2 bases. Germline V gives CDR1 LNHDA, CDR2 SQIVND (reference sequence). There are 15 residues in the CDR3. Here the CDR3 reads CASSVTSGGTYEQYF. CDR3 sequence (DNA): TGTGCCAGTAGTGTCACTAGCGGAGGGACCTACGAGCAGTACTTC.

This clonotype came up a few times. This chain connects TRBV7-2 to TRBJ2-5, with D uncertain. The V end lost 4 bases, the J end lost 5 bases, and 14 bases lay between the germline ends. The CDR3 runs to 14 residues. CDR1 is SGHTA, CDR2 FQGNSA, per germline. The CDR3 is CASSSHRVWETQYF. The CDR3 nucleotides are TGTGCCAGCAGCTCTCATCGAGTCTGGGAGACCCAGTACTTC.

This clonotype has ten or more counts. The chain joins TRBV29-1 to TRBJ2-5, with D perhaps TRBD1 (6 bases). CDR1 and CDR2 from the germline V gene are SQVTM and ANQGSEA. Trimming took 4 bases from V and 0 from J, leaving 6 bases between them. This CDR3 is built from 12 residues. CDR3 DNA: TGCAGCGTTGGGGACAACCAAGAGACCCAGTACTTC. The encoded protein is CSVGDNQETQYF.

This chain uses TRBV14 with TRBJ2-7; D gene ambiguous. The CDR3 contains 17 residues. Trimming pared 2 bases from V and 2 bases from J, leaving 19 bases between. CDR1 is SGHDN and CDR2 is FVKESK in the germline V gene. The CDR3, as DNA: TGTGCCAGCAGCCAAACGACATGGACCGCCAATCCCTACGAGCAGTACTTC. Translated, it gives CASSQTTWTANPYEQYF.

The genes are TRBV24-1 and TRBJ2-5, with 7 positions matching TRBD1. The CDR3 totals 17 residues. The J segment lost 4 bases and the V segment lost 1 base, leaving 11 bases of the junction unmatched. Germline V CDR1 and CDR2: KGHDR, SFDVKD. As DNA, the CDR3 is TGTGCCACCAGTGATTTCTTAAGCGGAGACAGGGCAGAGACCCAGTACTTC. Amino acids: CATSDFLSGDRAETQYF.

This clonotype was detected ten times or more. This chain joins TRBV27 and TRBJ2-7; D remains unclear. In germline, CDR1 is MNHEY, CDR2 SMNVEV (reference sequence). V lost 1 base to trimming and J lost 7 bases, with 8 bases between them. The CDR3 contains 12 residues. CDR3 protein: CASSLWGGEQYF. The CDR3 DNA reads as TGTGCCAGCAGTTTATGGGGTGGGGAGCAGTACTTC.

This clonotype came up many times. The chain employs TRBV30 and TRBJ2-3, with D unresolved. The V gene lost 2 bases and the J gene lost 2 bases, with 11 bases spanning the gap. Germline V gene sequence: CDR1 GTSNPN, CDR2 SVGIG (reference sequence). CDR3 size: 14 residues. The CDR3 region is CAWSMSKPTDTQYF. The CDR3 nucleotides are TGTGCCTGGAGTATGAGTAAGCCCACAGATACGCAGTATTTT.

To note about this clonotype: This could be a read error, since a much larger clone is one nucleotide away. The chain combines TRBV6-6 with TRBJ2-3; D is unresolved. This CDR3 region has 15 residues. The germline V gene has CDR1 MNHNY and CDR2 SVGAGI (reference sequence). CDR3 residues: CASSYSTGSTDTQCF. In nucleotides, the CDR3 is TGTGCCAGCAGTTACTCGACGGGTAGCACAGATACGCAGTGTTTT.

This clonotype was counted many times. The chain employs TRBV7-2 and TRBJ2-5; TRBD1 aligns across 10 bases. The CDR3 extends over 14 amino acids. Germline V gives CDR1 SGHTA, CDR2 FQGNSA. V was pared by 3 bases and J by 5 bases, with 3 bases of the junction left unmatched. As DNA, the CDR3 is TGTGCCAGCAGCTTTGACAGGGGGCAGGAGACCCAGTACTTC. It specifies CASSFDRGQETQYF.

The genes are TRBV28 and TRBJ2-7, with D uncertain. CDR1 is MDHEN and CDR2 is SYDVKM in the germline V gene. There are 13 residues in the CDR3. Trimming stripped 5 bases from V and 3 bases from J, with 11 bases between. This chain's CDR3 is CASSPTGFYEQYF. The CDR3 DNA reads TGTGCCAGCAGTCCTACTGGGTTCTACGAGCAGTACTTC.

Many counts were recorded for this clonotype. The chain uses TRBV28 and TRBJ1-5; no clear D. Trimming left V 2 bases short and J 9 bases short, with 26 bases between. Germline CDR1 is MDHEN and CDR2 is SYDVKM. This CDR3 region has 18 residues. CDR3 protein: CASSLRAWAVGPTRPQHF. The CDR3 coding sequence is TGTGCCAGCAGTTTAAGGGCGTGGGCGGTCGGACCAACGCGGCCCCAGCATTTT. Full variable domain (remainder filled in from reference TRBV28 and TRBJ1-5): DVKVTQSSRYLVKRTGEKVFLECVQDMDHENMFWYRQDPGLGLRLIYFSYDVKMKEKGDIPEGYSVSREKKERFSLILESASTNQTSMYLCASSLRAWAVGPTRPQHFGDGTRLSIL.

As concerns this clonotype: One junction end disagrees with the germline gene, perhaps due to a read error. This chain links TRBV5-1 with TRBJ2-5; 15 nucleotides agree with TRBD2. The CDR3 length is 19 residues. Germline V gene data show CDR1 as SGHRS and CDR2 as YFSETQ. The CDR3 DNA reads as TGCGCCAGCAGCAAGGGACTAGCGGGAGGCCACAGATCTCAAGAGACCCACTACTTC. It translates to CASSKGLAGGHRSQETHYF.

The chain is built from TRBV6-1 and TRBJ2-2; 12 positions agree with TRBD2. The germline gives CDR1 MNHNS, CDR2 SASEGT. The CDR3 sequence is 14 residues long. J lost 6 bases, V lost 6 bases, and 2 bases had no gene match. CDR3 in DNA: TGTGCCAGCAGCCCTAGCGGGAGGGCCGGGGAGCTGTTTTTT. Amino acids: CASSPSGRAGELFF.

At least ten counts were recorded for this clonotype. The V call is TRBV28, the J call TRBJ2-7; 7 bases agree with TRBD2. Germline assignment: CDR1 MDHEN and CDR2 SYDVKM. The CDR3 contains 16 residues. The trim removed 3 bases at V and 0 bases at J, leaving 8 bases unmatched. In nucleotides, the CDR3 is TGTGCCAGCAGTTTCGGTTTGCGGGAGAGCTCCTACGAGCAGTACTTC. As protein: CASSFGLRESSYEQYF.

This clonotype has a handful of counts. The rearrangement links TRBV7-9 to TRBJ2-7; no definite D call. The CDR3 has 12 residues. Trimming shortened V by 4 bases and J by 6 bases, and 10 bases separated the two germline ends. CDR1 and CDR2 from the germline V gene are SEHNR and FQNEAQ (reference sequence). The chain's CDR3 is CASSSTLCEQYF. CDR3 in DNA: TGTGCCAGCAGCTCAACGCTCTGCGAGCAGTACTTC.

This chain joins TRBV18 and TRBJ1-2; 9 bases match TRBD1. This CDR3 is 16 amino acids long. In germline, CDR1 is KGHSH, CDR2 LQKENI. J lost 5 bases, V lost 0 bases, and 7 bases had no gene match. The CDR3 bases are TGTGCCAGCTCACCACCCGGGACAGGGAGAGGGTATGGCTACACCTTC. As protein: CASSPPGTGRGYGYTF.

CDR3: CASSPIEGPEKLFF. CDR3 bases: TGTGCCAGCTCACCAATAGAGGGGCCTGAAAAACTGTTTTTT. This chain uses TRBV18 with TRBJ1-4, with TRBD1 as a possible D gene (5 bases). The ends were cut back, 2 bases at V and 7 bases at J, with 11 bases in the middle. The CDR3 runs 14 residues. The germline CDR1 and CDR2 sequences are KGHSH and LQKENI.

This rearrangement joins TRBV4-1 to TRBJ2-7; 7 nucleotides agree with TRBD1. Trimming removed 2 bases from V and 2 bases from J; junction bases left unmatched: 9. This CDR3 has 16 amino acids. Germline V gives CDR1 MGHRA, CDR2 YSYEKL. The CDR3 spells CASSQTHPGQPYEQYF. CDR3 nucleotide sequence: TGCGCCAGCAGCCAAACACATCCGGGACAGCCCTACGAGCAGTACTTC.

The chain has TRBV20-1 and TRBJ1-5; D is unresolved. Germline CDR1 reads DFQATT; CDR2 reads SNEGSKA (reference sequence). Trimming took 1 base from V and 11 from J, leaving 12 bases between them. CDR3 size: 12 residues. CDR3 DNA sequence: TGCAGTGCTAGAGCCTTTGGTATGGCCCAGCATTTT. Its protein is CSARAFGMAQHF.

This rearrangement joins TRBV18 to TRBJ1-1; 11 positions match TRBD1. The trim removed 4 bases at V and 3 bases at J, leaving 7 bases unmatched. Germline V lookup: CDR1 KGHSH, CDR2 LQKENI. The CDR3 is 16 amino acids. The CDR3, as DNA: TGTGCCAGCTCACAATCCGGGACAGGGGGACACACTGAAGCTTTCTTT. It yields the protein CASSQSGTGGHTEAFF.